This T cell receptor (beta chain) was recorded in a study of post-analysis software for immune sequencing data. Study background: Included courses were relapsing-remitting and secondary progressive multiple sclerosis; progressive-relapsing multiple sclerosis was also included.

Included in the TCR beta cDNA libraries were unique molecular identifiers. Researchers reported some 500,000 cDNA molecules coming from around 1 to 9.1 million T cells. TCRdb reprocessed the PCR reads with MiXCR, giving one entry per CDR3 protein. Here the sample spans 650,000 to 850,000 distinct CDR3 sequences, roughly 50% being singletons. A note on this clonotype: As yet, its antigen is unknown.

V dropped 5 bases and J dropped 5; count of bases not matched to a gene: 11. The germline V gene encodes CDR1 DFQATT and CDR2 SNEGSKA (reference sequence). This CDR3 has 14 residues. Study-wide points: There were a few TRBV segments more frequent in patients than controls, and TRBV5-6, TRBV5-1 and TRBV20-1 were among them.

Sequencing was performed on blood. This clonotype was obtained from a girl between 10 and 17 years old with multiple sclerosis. The chain recombines TRBV20-1 with TRBJ2-5, with 7 positions matching TRBD2. The CDR3 coding sequence is TGCAGTGCTCCTGGGGGGGTGTCTCGTGAGACCCAGTACTTC. Its protein product is CSAPGGVSRETQYF.